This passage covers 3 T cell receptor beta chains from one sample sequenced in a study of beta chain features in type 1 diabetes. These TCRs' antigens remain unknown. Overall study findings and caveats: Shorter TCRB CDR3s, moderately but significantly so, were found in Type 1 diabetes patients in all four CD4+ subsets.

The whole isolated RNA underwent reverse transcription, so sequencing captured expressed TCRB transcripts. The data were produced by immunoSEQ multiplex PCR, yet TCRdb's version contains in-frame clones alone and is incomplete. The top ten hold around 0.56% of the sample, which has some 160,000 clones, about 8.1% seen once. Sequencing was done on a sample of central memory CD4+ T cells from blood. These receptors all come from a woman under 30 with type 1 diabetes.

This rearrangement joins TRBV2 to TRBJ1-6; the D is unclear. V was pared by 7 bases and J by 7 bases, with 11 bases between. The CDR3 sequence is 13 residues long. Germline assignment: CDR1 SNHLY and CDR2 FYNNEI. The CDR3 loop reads CASKLGGNSPLHF. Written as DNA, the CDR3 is TGTGCCAGCAAATTGGGCGGGAATTCACCCCTCCACTTT.

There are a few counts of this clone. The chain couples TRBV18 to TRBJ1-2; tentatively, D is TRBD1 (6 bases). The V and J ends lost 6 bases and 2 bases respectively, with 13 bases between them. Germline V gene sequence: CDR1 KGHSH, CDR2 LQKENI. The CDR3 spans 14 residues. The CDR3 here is CASSAGTTNYGYTF. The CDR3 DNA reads TGTGCCAGCTCGGCCGGGACAACCAACTATGGCTACACCTTC.

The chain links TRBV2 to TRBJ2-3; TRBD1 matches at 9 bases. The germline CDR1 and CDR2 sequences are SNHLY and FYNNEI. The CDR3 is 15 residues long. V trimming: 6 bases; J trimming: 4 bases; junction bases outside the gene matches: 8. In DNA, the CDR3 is TGTGCCAGCAGCGTCGGACAGGGGTGGTCAGATACGCAGTATTTT. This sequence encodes CASSVGQGWSDTQYF.